One T cell receptor beta chain is described in this entry. The record originates from a study of T cell responses to AZD1222 COVID-19 vaccine. TCRdb's copy holds only in-frame clones and misses some; the assay was immunoSEQ multiplex PCR. Seen here are about 180,000 clones, almost 90% observed once, and the top ten hold approximately 8%. The CDR3 totals 15 residues. The V gene end was trimmed by 2 bases and the J gene end by 2 bases; junction bases not matched to a gene: 1. Germline V gives CDR1 SGHRS, CDR2 YFSETQ. The sample was peripheral blood, taken on day 0 of AZD1222 vaccination. V gene TRBV5-1 combines with J gene TRBJ2-7, with 13 bases fitting TRBD2. The clonotype comes from an adult in good health. The CDR3 spells CASSFGTSGTYEQYF. CDR3 DNA: TGCGCCAGCAGCTTCGGGACTAGCGGGACCTACGAGCAGTACTTC.